Following are 26 T cell receptor beta chains from one sample sequenced in a study of cytomegalovirus exposure and HLA in healthy donors. PCR employed 60 Vbeta and 13 Jbeta primers. Measured with immunoSEQ multiplex PCR; TCRdb has only the in-frame clones, and not every one. The sample shows 85,000 to 100,000 clones, less than 65% of them seen only once. Sequences were obtained from PBMCs. The receptors shown here come from a woman in her thirties in good health and CMV-seronegative.

A few counts support this clone. The sample carries other DNA sequences with the same CDR3. The V call is TRBV6-5, the J call TRBJ2-7; 8 bases match TRBD2. Germline V lookup: CDR1 MNHEY, CDR2 SVGAGI. J was trimmed by 4 bases and V by 0 bases; bases with no gene match: 8. The CDR3 spans 16 residues. CDR3 region: CASSYSGSAGVYEQYF. The CDR3 DNA reads as TGTGCCAGCAGTTACTCGGGTTCAGCGGGGGTTTACGAGCAGTACTTC.

As for this clone: This sample includes further DNA sequences coding for the same CDR3. The V call is TRBV9, the J call TRBJ1-1; a possible D gene is TRBD1 (5 bases). Trimming removed 3 bases from V and 1 base from J, with 7 bases in between. The CDR3 runs 13 residues. Looked up from germline, CDR1 is SGDLS and CDR2 is YYNGEE. This chain's CDR3 is CASSAQGNTEAFF. CDR3 in DNA: TGTGCCAGCAGCGCTCAGGGGAACACTGAAGCTTTCTTT.

The J gene is TRBJ2-7, the V gene TRBV2; D not resolved. The CDR3 consists of 12 residues. V lost 5 bases to trimming and J lost 6 bases, with 11 bases between them. The germline V gene encodes CDR1 SNHLY and CDR2 FYNNEI. CDR3: CASSYLVGEQYF. The CDR3 DNA reads as TGTGCCAGCAGTTACTTAGTCGGCGAGCAGTACTTC. The variable domain in full, completed from reference TRBV2 and TRBJ2-7, reads EPEVTQTPSHQVTQMGQEVILRCVPISNHLYFYWYRQILGQKVEFLVSFYNNEISEKSEIFDDQFSVERPDGSNFTLKIRSTKLEDSAMYFCASSYLVGEQYFGPGTRLTVT.

The V call is TRBV29-1, the J call TRBJ2-7, with D maybe TRBD1 (5 bases). V shed 7 bases and J shed 3 bases, with 10 bases lying between them. Looked up from germline, CDR1 is SQVTM and CDR2 is ANQGSEA. This CDR3 has 11 residues. The CDR3 DNA follows: TGCAGCGCCGGACACCTCTACGAGCAGTACTTC. It translates to CSAGHLYEQYF.

On this clone: Other DNA variants within this sample encode the same CDR3. The chain couples TRBV5-1 to TRBJ2-3; D is undetermined. The CDR3 contains 14 residues. Germline CDR1 SGHRS, CDR2 YFSETQ. Trimming took 0 bases from V and 3 from J, leaving 8 bases between them. This CDR3 reads CASSLGRGTDTQYF. As DNA, the CDR3 is TGCGCCAGCAGCTTGGGTAGAGGAACAGATACGCAGTATTTT.

The chain has TRBV19 and TRBJ1-3, with a possible D match to TRBD1 (5 bases). Trimming removed 6 bases at V and 0 bases at J, with 18 bases between. The CDR3 sequence is 17 residues long. Germline V gene sequence: CDR1 LNHDA, CDR2 SQIVND (reference sequence). The CDR3 reads CASSPGGTWASGNTIYF. The CDR3 DNA reads TGTGCCAGTAGCCCGGGGGGGACCTGGGCCTCTGGAAACACCATATATTTT.

CDR3 DNA: TGTGCCAGCAGCTTAGCCCTGGGCACTGGAAACACCATATATTTT. Protein product: CASSLALGTGNTIYF. The chain joins TRBV7-9 to TRBJ1-3; D unresolved. Per germline, CDR1 SEHNR and CDR2 FQNEAQ (reference sequence). This CDR3 has 15 residues. V was cut by 0 bases and J by 2 bases, with 8 bases left in between.

The chain joins TRBV10-3 to TRBJ2-4, with 7 bases fitting TRBD1. V lost 3 bases, J lost 1 base, and 6 bases stayed unmatched. Germline V gene sequence: CDR1 ENHRY, CDR2 SYGVKD. The CDR3 has 16 amino acids. Here the CDR3 reads CAISDFDRVAKNIQYF. The DNA of the CDR3 is TGTGCCATCAGTGATTTCGACAGGGTGGCCAAAAACATTCAGTACTTC.

The rearrangement joins TRBV5-4 to TRBJ2-2, with D possibly being TRBD1 (6 bases). V was cut by 4 bases and J by 5 bases, with 9 bases left in between. The CDR3 has 13 residues. Per the germline V gene, CDR1 is SGHNT and CDR2 is YYREEE (reference sequence). The chain's CDR3 is CASSLGQTGELFF. CDR3 DNA: TGTGCCAGCAGCCTCGGACAGACCGGGGAGCTGTTTTTT.

The chain recombines TRBV5-5 with TRBJ2-3, with 12 bases matching TRBD2. The CDR3 covers 16 residues. V was clipped by 4 bases and J by 4 bases; unmatched bases: 7. Germline V gives CDR1 SGHKS, CDR2 YYEKEE (reference sequence). CDR3 amino acids: CASSRKGLAGSDTQYF. Here the CDR3 DNA reads TGTGCCAGCAGCCGTAAAGGACTAGCGGGGTCAGATACGCAGTATTTT. Using reference TRBV5-5 and TRBJ2-3 for the parts outside the CDR3, the full variable domain is DAGVTQSPTHLIKTRGQQVTLRCSPISGHKSVSWYQQVLGQGPQFIFQYYEKEERGRGNFPDRFSARQFPNYSSELNVNALLLGDSALYLCASSRKGLAGSDTQYFGPGTRLTVL.

This clone appeared once. The chain couples TRBV5-1 to TRBJ2-5; possibly TRBD2 for D (7 bases). V dropped 0 bases and J dropped 5 bases, with 11 bases sitting between them. The CDR3 runs to 14 residues. Germline CDR1 reads SGHRS; CDR2 reads YFSETQ. CDR3 amino acids: CASSLVGGQETQYF. The CDR3, as DNA: TGCGCCAGCAGCTTGGTCGGGGGGCAGGAGACCCAGTACTTC. The complete variable domain, with remaining parts taken from reference TRBV5-1 and TRBJ2-5, reads KAGVTQTPRYLIKTRGQQVTLSCSPISGHRSVSWYQQTPGQGLQFLFEYFSETQRNKGNFPGRFSGRQFSNSRSEMNVSTLELGDSALYLCASSLVGGQETQYFGPGTRLLVL.

V is TRBV27 and J is TRBJ1-2, with no clear D. Looked up from germline, CDR1 is MNHEY and CDR2 is SMNVEV (reference sequence). V lost 6 bases to trimming and J lost 1 base, with 9 bases between them. There are 13 residues in the CDR3. CDR3 residues: CASRQDNNYGYTF. CDR3 DNA sequence: TGTGCCAGCAGACAAGACAATAACTATGGCTACACCTTC.

The chain uses TRBV28 and TRBJ2-7; 8 nucleotides agree with TRBD2. The V gene's germline CDR1 is MDHEN and CDR2 SYDVKM. The ends lost 1 base at V and 7 bases at J; junction bases unmatched: 0. The CDR3 has 12 amino acids. The CDR3 protein is CASSLLAGEQYF. The CDR3 nucleotides are TGTGCCAGCAGTTTATTAGCGGGGGAGCAGTACTTC.

The V and J genes are TRBV28 and TRBJ1-1, with a weak D call TRBD1 (6 bases). Trimming removed 2 bases from V and 3 bases from J, with 10 bases in between. The CDR3 loop spans 14 amino acids. Germline V gives CDR1 MDHEN, CDR2 SYDVKM. CDR3 in amino acids: CASSLGRTDTEAFF. The CDR3 nucleotides read TGTGCCAGCAGTTTAGGAAGGACAGACACTGAAGCTTTCTTT. Filled out from reference TRBV28 and TRBJ1-1, the complete variable domain reads DVKVTQSSRYLVKRTGEKVFLECVQDMDHENMFWYRQDPGLGLRLIYFSYDVKMKEKGDIPEGYSVSREKKERFSLILESASTNQTSMYLCASSLGRTDTEAFFGQGTRLTVV.

The chain uses TRBV5-8 and TRBJ2-5; possibly TRBD1 for D (5 bases). The germline CDR1 and CDR2 sequences are SGHTS and YDEGEE. The CDR3 length is 14 residues. The ends were cut back, 0 bases at V and 5 bases at J, with 11 bases in the middle. This CDR3 reads CASSLDQGRETQYF. CDR3 nucleotide sequence: TGTGCCAGCAGCTTGGATCAGGGCCGCGAGACCCAGTACTTC. The full variable domain, completed using reference TRBV5-8 and TRBJ2-5, is EAGVTQSPTHLIKTRGQQATLRCSPISGHTSVYWYQQALGLGLQFLLWYDEGEERNRGNFPPRFSGRQFPNYSSELNVNALELEDSALYLCASSLDQGRETQYFGPGTRLLVL.

V and J are TRBV19 and TRBJ1-2, with 9 bases lining up with TRBD1. The V and J ends lost 8 bases and 4 bases, in that order; junction bases with no gene match: 2. The CDR3 extends over 12 amino acids. Germline values: CDR1 LNHDA, CDR2 SQIVND (reference sequence). For the CDR3, the DNA is TGTGCCAGTCAGACAGGGGGCTATGGCTACACCTTC. Translated: CASQTGGYGYTF.

The chain is built from TRBV6-5 and TRBJ2-1; 10 bases agree with TRBD2. The CDR3 has 15 amino acids. Per germline, CDR1 MNHEY and CDR2 SVGAGI. After removal of 6 bases from V and 7 bases from J, the junction contained 9 bases not matched to a gene. The CDR3: CASSPGLANHNEQFF. CDR3 bases: TGTGCCAGCAGCCCGGGACTAGCGAATCATAATGAGCAGTTCTTC.

The V and J genes are TRBV27 and TRBJ1-1, with D perhaps TRBD1 (5 bases). The CDR3 loop spans 12 amino acids. Germline V gene lookup returns CDR1 MNHEY and CDR2 SMNVEV (reference sequence). V lost 6 bases to trimming and J lost 6 bases, with 11 bases between them. DNA for the CDR3: TGTGCCAGCAGGCTAACGGGGGCTGAAGCTTTCTTT. Residues: CASRLTGAEAFF.

J is TRBJ1-4 and V is TRBV5-1, with D possibly being TRBD1 (6 bases). Per the germline V gene, CDR1 is SGHRS and CDR2 is YFSETQ. The CDR3 covers 17 residues. V was clipped by 0 bases and J by 2 bases, with 14 bases between them. The CDR3 DNA follows: TGCGCCAGCAGCTTGGGGCAGGGGACGGGGACTAATGAAAAACTGTTTTTT. This encodes CASSLGQGTGTNEKLFF.

This clone has a handful of counts. The rearrangement joins TRBV5-1 to TRBJ2-2; a weak D match, TRBD1 (6 bases). The CDR3 spans 15 residues. Trimming shortened V by 4 bases and J by 4 bases, and 14 bases separated the two germline ends. Germline CDR1 SGHRS, CDR2 YFSETQ. Here the CDR3 reads CASSPGHTSTGELFF. The CDR3 region has the DNA TGCGCCAGCAGCCCGGGACACACTAGCACCGGGGAGCTGTTTTTT.

This chain connects TRBV2 to TRBJ2-7; possible D gene TRBD2, 6 bases. V was pared by 8 bases and J by 9 bases, with 17 bases between. Germline V gene lookup returns CDR1 SNHLY and CDR2 FYNNEI. The CDR3 runs 12 residues. The CDR3 DNA is TGTGCCAGCGGACCACGGGAGACAGTGCAGTACTTC. Translated: CASGPRETVQYF.

The rearrangement links TRBV10-1 to TRBJ2-3; 8 nucleotides line up with TRBD2. The CDR3 is 18 residues long. The germline CDR1 and CDR2 sequences are WNHNN and SYGVQD (reference sequence). J was trimmed by 0 bases and V by 0 bases; bases with no gene match: 8. CDR3 in amino acids: CASSESRSAGVSTDTQYF. CDR3 in DNA: TGCGCCAGCAGTGAGTCGAGGTCAGCGGGGGTAAGCACAGATACGCAGTATTTT.

This chain joins TRBV6-6 and TRBJ1-1, with 8 bases aligning to TRBD1. Germline CDR1 is MNHNY and CDR2 is SVGAGI (reference sequence). The CDR3 spans 14 residues. V was clipped by 3 bases and J by 1 base; unmatched bases: 1. As DNA, the CDR3 is TGTGCCAGCAGTTATGACAGGGGGAACACTGAAGCTTTCTTT. This codes for CASSYDRGNTEAFF.

The chain joins TRBV19 to TRBJ2-1; 12 bases are a match to TRBD2. The CDR3 is made up of 15 amino acids. Germline values: CDR1 LNHDA, CDR2 SQIVND (reference sequence). The V gene end was trimmed by 7 bases and the J gene end by 6 bases; junction bases not matched to a gene: 7. CDR3 coding DNA: TGTGCCAGTATTAGGACTAGCGGGGTGGCCAATGAGCAGTTCTTC. It yields the protein CASIRTSGVANEQFF.

This clone was counted many times. The rearrangement joins TRBV7-9 to TRBJ2-1; D perhaps matches TRBD1 (6 bases). Per the germline V gene, CDR1 is SEHNR and CDR2 is FQNEAQ (reference sequence). CDR3 length: 16 amino acids. Trimming stripped 6 bases from V and 0 bases from J, with 15 bases between. CDR3 sequence (DNA): TGTGCCAGCAGTGATACACAGGGAAGCTCCTACAATGAGCAGTTCTTC. It encodes CASSDTQGSSYNEQFF.

The chain is built from TRBV2 and TRBJ2-4, with TRBD2 as a possible D gene (5 bases). This CDR3 is built from 15 residues. Trimming pared 4 bases from V and 1 base from J, leaving 11 bases between. The germline V gene has CDR1 SNHLY and CDR2 FYNNEI. This chain's CDR3 is CASSGELGAKNIQYF. In DNA, the CDR3 is TGTGCCAGCAGTGGGGAACTAGGCGCCAAAAACATTCAGTACTTC.